This record covers a single T cell receptor (beta chain). These data originate in a study of blood T cell repertoires in COVID-19. This CDR3 has 17 residues. Looked up from germline, CDR1 is SGHAT and CDR2 is FQNNGV. Trimming at V came to 2 bases and at J to 2 bases, leaving 9 bases not matched to a gene. Adults between about 18 and 95 years of age took part from fewer than 30 US areas. Cohorts were assigned according to the clinical history that participants reported. This table comes from immunoSEQ multiplex PCR, and its TCRdb copy is limited to in-frame clones, with some not included. This sample has around 300,000 clones; over 70% occur once, and the top ten carry around 4.6%.

The rearrangement uses TRBV11-2 and TRBJ2-5; 9 bases are a match to TRBD2. The TCR sequence derives from a young man who had recovered from COVID-19. The sequenced material came from PBMCs or T cells enriched from blood (not recorded which). The CDR3 nucleotides are TGTGCCAGCAGCTTAAAGGGTAGCGGGGGCCCACAAGAGACCCAGTACTTC. Residues: CASSLKGSGGPQETQYF.